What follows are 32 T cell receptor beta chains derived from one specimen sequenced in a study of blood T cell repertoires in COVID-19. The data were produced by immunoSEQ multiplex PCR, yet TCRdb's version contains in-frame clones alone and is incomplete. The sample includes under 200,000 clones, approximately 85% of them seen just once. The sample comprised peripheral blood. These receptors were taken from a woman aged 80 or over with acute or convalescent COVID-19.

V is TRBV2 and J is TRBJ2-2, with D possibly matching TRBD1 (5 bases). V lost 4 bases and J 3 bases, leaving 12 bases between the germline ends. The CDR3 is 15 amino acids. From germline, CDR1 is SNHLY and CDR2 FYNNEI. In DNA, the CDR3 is TGTGCCAGCAGTGTAGGGCAGGGTTACACCGGGGAGCTGTTTTTT. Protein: CASSVGQGYTGELFF.

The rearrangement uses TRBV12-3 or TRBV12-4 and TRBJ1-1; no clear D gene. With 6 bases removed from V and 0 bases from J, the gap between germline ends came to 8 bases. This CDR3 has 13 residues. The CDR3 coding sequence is TGTGCCAGCAGGAGGTTCCTGAACACTGAAGCTTTCTTT. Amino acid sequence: CASRRFLNTEAFF.

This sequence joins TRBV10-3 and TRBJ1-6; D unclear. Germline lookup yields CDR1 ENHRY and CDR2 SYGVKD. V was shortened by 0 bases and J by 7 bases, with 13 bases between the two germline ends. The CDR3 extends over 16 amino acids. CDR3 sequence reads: CAISESAAVRNSPLHF. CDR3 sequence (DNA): TGTGCCATCAGTGAGTCCGCGGCGGTGCGGAATTCACCCCTCCACTTT.

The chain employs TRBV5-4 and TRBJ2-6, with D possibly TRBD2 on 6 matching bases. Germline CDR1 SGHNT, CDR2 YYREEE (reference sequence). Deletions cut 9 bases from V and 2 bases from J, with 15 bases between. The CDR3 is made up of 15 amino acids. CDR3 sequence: CATSPGLPGANVLTF. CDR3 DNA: TGTGCCACCTCCCCGGGACTTCCTGGGGCCAACGTCCTGACTTTC. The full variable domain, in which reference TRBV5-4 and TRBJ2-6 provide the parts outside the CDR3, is ETGVTQSPTHLIKTRGQQVTLRCSSQSGHNTVSWYQQALGQGPQFIFQYYREEENGRGNFPPRFSGLQFPNYSSELNVNALELDDSALYLCATSPGLPGANVLTFGAGSRLTVL.

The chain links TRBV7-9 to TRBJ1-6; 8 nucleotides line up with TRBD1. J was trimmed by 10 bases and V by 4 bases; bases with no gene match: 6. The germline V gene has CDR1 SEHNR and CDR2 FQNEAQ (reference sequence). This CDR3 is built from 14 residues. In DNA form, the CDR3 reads TGTGCCAGCAGCTCCCAGGGGGCAGGGTCACCCCTCCACTTT. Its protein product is CASSSQGAGSPLHF. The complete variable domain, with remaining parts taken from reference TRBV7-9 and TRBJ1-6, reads DTGVSQNPRHKITKRGQNVTFRCDPISEHNRLYWYRQTLGQGPEFLTYFQNEAQLEKSRLLSDRFSAERPKGSFSTLEIQRTEQGDSAMYLCASSSQGAGSPLHFGNGTRLTVT.

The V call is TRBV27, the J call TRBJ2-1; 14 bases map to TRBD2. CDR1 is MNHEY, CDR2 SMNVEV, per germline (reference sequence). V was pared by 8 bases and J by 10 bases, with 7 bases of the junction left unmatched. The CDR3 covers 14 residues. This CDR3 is CASRLAGGPGEQFF. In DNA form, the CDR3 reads TGTGCCAGCCGACTAGCGGGAGGGCCGGGGGAGCAGTTCTTC.

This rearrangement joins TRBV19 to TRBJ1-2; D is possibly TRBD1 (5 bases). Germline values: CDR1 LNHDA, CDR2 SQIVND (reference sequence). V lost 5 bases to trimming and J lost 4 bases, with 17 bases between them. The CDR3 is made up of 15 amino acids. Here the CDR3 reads CASSAPGEGLYGYTF. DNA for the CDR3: TGTGCCAGTAGTGCACCTGGTGAGGGACTCTATGGCTACACCTTC.

The CDR3 region has the DNA TGTGCCAGCAGCCCCACCGGGACAGGGGGTGTTAAAGAGCAGTACTTC. Its translation: CASSPTGTGGVKEQYF. The V gene is TRBV11-2, the J gene TRBJ2-7, with 11 bases matching TRBD1. CDR1 is SGHAT and CDR2 is FQNNGV in the germline V gene. Losses at the gene ends were 5 bases for V and 7 bases for J; bases not matched to a gene: 13. The CDR3 runs 16 residues.

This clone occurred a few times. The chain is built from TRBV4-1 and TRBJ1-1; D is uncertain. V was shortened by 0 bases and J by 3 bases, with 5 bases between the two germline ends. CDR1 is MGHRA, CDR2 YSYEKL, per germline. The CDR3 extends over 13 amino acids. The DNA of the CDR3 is TGCGCCAGCAGCCAAGACCGGGACACTGAAGCTTTCTTT. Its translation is CASSQDRDTEAFF.

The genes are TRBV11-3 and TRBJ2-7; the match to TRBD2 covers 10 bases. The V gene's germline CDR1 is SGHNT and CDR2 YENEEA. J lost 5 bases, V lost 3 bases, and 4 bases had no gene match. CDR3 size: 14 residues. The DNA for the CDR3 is TGTGCCAGCAGCTTGAGCGGGAGGGACGACGAGCAGTACTTC. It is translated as CASSLSGRDDEQYF. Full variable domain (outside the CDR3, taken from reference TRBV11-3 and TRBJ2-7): EAGVVQSPRYKIIEKKQPVAFWCNPISGHNTLYWYLQNLGQGPELLIRYENEEAVDDSQLPKDRFSAERLKGVDSTLKIQPAELGDSAVYLCASSLSGRDDEQYFGPGTRLTVT.

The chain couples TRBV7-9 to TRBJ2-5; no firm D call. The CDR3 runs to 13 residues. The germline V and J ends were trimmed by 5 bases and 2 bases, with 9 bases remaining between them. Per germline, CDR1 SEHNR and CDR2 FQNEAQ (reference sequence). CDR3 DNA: TGTGCCAGCAGCCCCGGGTCACAAGAGACCCAGTACTTC. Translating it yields CASSPGSQETQYF.

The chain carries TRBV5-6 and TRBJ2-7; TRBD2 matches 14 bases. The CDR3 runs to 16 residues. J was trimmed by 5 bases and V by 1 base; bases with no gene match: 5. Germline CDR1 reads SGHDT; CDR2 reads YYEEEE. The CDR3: CASSLRTSGRLDEQYF. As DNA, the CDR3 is TGTGCCAGCAGCTTGAGGACTAGCGGGAGGCTAGACGAGCAGTACTTC.

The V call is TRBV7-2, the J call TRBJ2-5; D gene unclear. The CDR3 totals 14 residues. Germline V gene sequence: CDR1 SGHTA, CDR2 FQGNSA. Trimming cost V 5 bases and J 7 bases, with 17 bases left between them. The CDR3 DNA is TGTGCCAGCAGCCCCCCCCCGCCCCCGGGGACCCAGTACTTC. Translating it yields CASSPPPPPGTQYF. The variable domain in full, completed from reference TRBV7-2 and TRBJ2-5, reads GAGVSQSPSNKVTEKGKDVELRCDPISGHTALYWYRQSLGQGLEFLIYFQGNSAPDKSGLPSDRFSAERTGGSVSTLTIQRTQQEDSAVYLCASSPPPPPGTQYFGPGTRLLVL.

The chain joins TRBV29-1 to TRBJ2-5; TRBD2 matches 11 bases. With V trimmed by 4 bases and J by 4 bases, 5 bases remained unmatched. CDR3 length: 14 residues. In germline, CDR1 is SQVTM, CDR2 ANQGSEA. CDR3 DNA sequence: TGCAGCGTTGTAGTAGCGGGGGGGCGAGAGACCCAGTACTTC. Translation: CSVVVAGGRETQYF.

The CDR3 spells CATSSSGGANEQFF. In nucleotides, the CDR3 is TGTGCCACCAGTAGTAGCGGGGGGGCTAATGAGCAGTTCTTC. The genes are TRBV24-1 and TRBJ2-1; 11 nucleotides align to TRBD2. Per the germline V gene, CDR1 is KGHDR and CDR2 is SFDVKD. The CDR3 is 14 residues long. J was trimmed by 7 bases and V by 6 bases; bases with no gene match: 4.

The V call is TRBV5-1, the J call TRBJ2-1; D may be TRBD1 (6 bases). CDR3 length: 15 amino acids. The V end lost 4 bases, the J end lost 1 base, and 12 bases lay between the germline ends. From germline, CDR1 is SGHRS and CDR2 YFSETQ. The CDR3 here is CASSRTVVSYNEQFF. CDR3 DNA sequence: TGCGCCAGCAGCCGGACAGTTGTGTCCTACAATGAGCAGTTCTTC.

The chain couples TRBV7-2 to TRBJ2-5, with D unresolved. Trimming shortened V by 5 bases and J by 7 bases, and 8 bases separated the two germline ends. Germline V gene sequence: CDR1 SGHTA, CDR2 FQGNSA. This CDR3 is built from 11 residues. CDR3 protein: CASSLPGTQYF. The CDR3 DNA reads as TGTGCCAGCAGCCTACCAGGGACCCAGTACTTC. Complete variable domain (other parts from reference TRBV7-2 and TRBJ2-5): GAGVSQSPSNKVTEKGKDVELRCDPISGHTALYWYRQSLGQGLEFLIYFQGNSAPDKSGLPSDRFSAERTGGSVSTLTIQRTQQEDSAVYLCASSLPGTQYFGPGTRLLVL.

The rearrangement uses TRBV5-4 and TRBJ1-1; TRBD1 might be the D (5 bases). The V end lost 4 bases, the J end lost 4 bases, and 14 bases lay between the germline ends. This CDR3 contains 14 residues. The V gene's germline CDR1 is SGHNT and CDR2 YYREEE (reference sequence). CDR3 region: CASSLGRVSTEAFF. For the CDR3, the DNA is TGTGCCAGCAGCCTCGGCAGGGTCTCCACTGAAGCTTTCTTT.

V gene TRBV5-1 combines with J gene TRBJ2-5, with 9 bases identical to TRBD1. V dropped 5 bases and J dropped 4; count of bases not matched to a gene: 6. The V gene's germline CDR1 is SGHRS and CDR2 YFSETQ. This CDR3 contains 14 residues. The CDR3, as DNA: TGCGCCAGCAGTCCATTGACAGGGGGAGAGACCCAGTACTTC. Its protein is CASSPLTGGETQYF.

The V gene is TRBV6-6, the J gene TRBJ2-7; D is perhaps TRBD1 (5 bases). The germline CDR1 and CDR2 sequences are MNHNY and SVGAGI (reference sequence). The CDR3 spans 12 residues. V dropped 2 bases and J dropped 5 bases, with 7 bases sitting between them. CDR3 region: CASSYRGHEQYF. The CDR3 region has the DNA TGTGCCAGCAGTTACAGGGGCCACGAGCAGTACTTC.

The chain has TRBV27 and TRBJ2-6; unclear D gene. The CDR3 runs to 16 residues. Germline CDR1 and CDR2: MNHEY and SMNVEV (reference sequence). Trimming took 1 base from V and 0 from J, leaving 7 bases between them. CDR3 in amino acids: CASSLLSHSGANVLTF. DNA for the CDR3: TGTGCCAGCAGTTTATTGTCCCACTCTGGGGCCAACGTCCTGACTTTC.

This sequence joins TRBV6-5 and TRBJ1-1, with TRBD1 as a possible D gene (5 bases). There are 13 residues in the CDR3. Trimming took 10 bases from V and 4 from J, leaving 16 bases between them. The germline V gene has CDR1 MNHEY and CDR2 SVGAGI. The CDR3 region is CAIRGSPLTEAFF. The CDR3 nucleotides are TGTGCCATTAGGGGTTCACCGCTCACTGAAGCTTTCTTT.

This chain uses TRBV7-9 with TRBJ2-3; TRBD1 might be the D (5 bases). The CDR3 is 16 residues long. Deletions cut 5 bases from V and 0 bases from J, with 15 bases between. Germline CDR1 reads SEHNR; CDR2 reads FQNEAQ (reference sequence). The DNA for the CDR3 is TGTGCCAGCAGCCTTTTCCTACAGGTTAGCACAGATACGCAGTATTTT. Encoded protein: CASSLFLQVSTDTQYF.

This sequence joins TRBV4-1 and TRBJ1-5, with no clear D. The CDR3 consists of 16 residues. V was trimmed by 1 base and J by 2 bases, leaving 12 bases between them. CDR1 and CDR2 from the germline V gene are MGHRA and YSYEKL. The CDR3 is CASSQVGGYRNQPQHF. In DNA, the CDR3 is TGCGCCAGCAGCCAAGTCGGCGGTTACCGCAATCAGCCCCAGCATTTT.

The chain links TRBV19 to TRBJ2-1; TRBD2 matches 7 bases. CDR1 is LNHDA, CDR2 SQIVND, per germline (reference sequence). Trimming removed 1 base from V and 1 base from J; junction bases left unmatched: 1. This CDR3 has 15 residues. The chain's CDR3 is CASSIAGRSYNEQFF. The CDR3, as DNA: TGTGCCAGTAGTATAGCCGGGAGGTCCTACAATGAGCAGTTCTTC.

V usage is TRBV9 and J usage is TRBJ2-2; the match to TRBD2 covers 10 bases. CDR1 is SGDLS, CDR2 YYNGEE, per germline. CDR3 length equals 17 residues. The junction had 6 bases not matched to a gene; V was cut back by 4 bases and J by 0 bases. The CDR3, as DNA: TGTGCCAGCAGCCTACTAGCGGGAATAGCGAACACCGGGGAGCTGTTTTTT. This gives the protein CASSLLAGIANTGELFF.

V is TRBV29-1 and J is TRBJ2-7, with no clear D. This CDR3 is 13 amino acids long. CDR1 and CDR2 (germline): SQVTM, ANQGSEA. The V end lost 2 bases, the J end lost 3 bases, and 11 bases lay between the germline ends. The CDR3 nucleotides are TGCAGCGTTGAATCGACGGGTATCTACGAGCAGTACTTC. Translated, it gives CSVESTGIYEQYF.

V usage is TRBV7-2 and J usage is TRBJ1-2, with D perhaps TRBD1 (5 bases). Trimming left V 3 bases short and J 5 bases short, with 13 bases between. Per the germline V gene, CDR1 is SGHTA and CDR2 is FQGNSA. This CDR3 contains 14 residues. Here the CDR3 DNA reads TGTGCCAGCAGCTTGCCCCGGACACCATATGGCTACACCTTC. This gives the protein CASSLPRTPYGYTF.

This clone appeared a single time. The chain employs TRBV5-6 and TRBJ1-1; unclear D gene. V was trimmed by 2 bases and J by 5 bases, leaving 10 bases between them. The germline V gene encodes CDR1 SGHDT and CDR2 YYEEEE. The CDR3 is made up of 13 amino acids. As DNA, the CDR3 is TGTGCCAGCAGCTTCGGGGTGGGGACTGAAGCTTTCTTT. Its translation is CASSFGVGTEAFF.

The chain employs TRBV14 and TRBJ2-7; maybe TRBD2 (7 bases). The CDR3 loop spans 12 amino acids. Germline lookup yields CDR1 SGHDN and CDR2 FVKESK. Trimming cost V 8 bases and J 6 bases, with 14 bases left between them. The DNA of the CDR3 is TGTGCCAGCCCTGGGAGGGGGGGCGAGCAGTACTTC. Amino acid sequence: CASPGRGGEQYF.

CDR3 loop: CASSINRGTEAFF. CDR3 sequence (DNA): TGTGCCAGTAGTATCAACAGGGGCACTGAAGCTTTCTTT. The V gene is TRBV19, the J gene TRBJ1-1; 7 positions match TRBD1. The CDR3 covers 13 residues. The V gene's germline CDR1 is LNHDA and CDR2 SQIVND (reference sequence). Trimming cost V 3 bases and J 4 bases; bases outside gene matches: 2.

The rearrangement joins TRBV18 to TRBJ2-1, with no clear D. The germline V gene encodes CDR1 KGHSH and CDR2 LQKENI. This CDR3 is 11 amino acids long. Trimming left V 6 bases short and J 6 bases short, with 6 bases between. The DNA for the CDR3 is TGTGCCAGCTCTTCGGGCAATGAGCAGTTCTTC. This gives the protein CASSSGNEQFF.